This TCR beta chain was recovered during a study of blood T cells in healthy people across ages. Study observations and caveats: Higher diversity and more naive CD4+ cells were features of long-lived donors, compared to aged donors. Per-million-T-cell TCR beta diversity fell roughly linearly with age.

The CDR3 consists of 17 residues. Germline trimming cut 4 bases from V and 0 bases from J; bases unmatched to any gene: 11. Germline assignment: CDR1 SQVTM and CDR2 ANQGSEA. It was with a sample-barcoded 5' primer and a J-beta primer mix that a second PCR of roughly 7 to 12 cycles was run. Tagging of each cDNA molecule was performed by a template-switch adaptor with 12 random nucleotides. MiXCR was run by TCRdb on the 5' RACE reads, yielding one entry per CDR3 protein. Of about 1.8 million distinct CDR3 sequences listed, 49% are singletons. About this clonotype: The antigen remains unidentified.

The genes are TRBV29-1 and TRBJ2-4; TRBD1 matches 8 bases. The TCR comes from a woman between 40 and 55 years old in good health. Material: blood. CDR3 sequence reads: CSVGSRGQGIAKNIQYF. The CDR3 nucleotides read TGCAGCGTTGGAAGCAGAGGACAGGGAATAGCCAAAAACATTCAGTACTTC.